These 28 T cell receptor beta chains were sequenced from one sample in a study of control samples from healthy donors and cancer patients. TCRdb's table, derived via immunoSEQ multiplex PCR, lists solely in-frame clones and lacks some. Among about 120,000 clones, around 90% were seen once, and the ten largest hold 5.5%. Sequenced input: blood. These receptors were obtained from a man aged 18 to 30 in good health.

The V gene is TRBV15, the J gene TRBJ2-2, with D possibly TRBD2 on 7 matching bases. CDR1 and CDR2 (germline): LNHNV, YYDKDF (reference sequence). There are 16 residues in the CDR3. With 3 bases removed from V and 4 bases from J, the gap between germline ends came to 15 bases. CDR3 DNA: TGTGCCACCAGCAGTTGGGAGGGGGATTTCACCGGGGAGCTGTTTTTT. Its translation is CATSSWEGDFTGELFF.

The chain links TRBV4-1 to TRBJ1-5; D is unresolved. The CDR3 extends over 15 amino acids. The V and J ends lost 4 bases and 6 bases respectively, with 16 bases between them. Looked up from germline, CDR1 is MGHRA and CDR2 is YSYEKL. For the CDR3, the DNA is TGCGCCAGCAGCCTAAGGGCCACGGAGAGTCAGCCCCAGCATTTT. The encoded protein is CASSLRATESQPQHF.

The chain combines TRBV6-6 with TRBJ1-6; 9 bases match TRBD1. J lost 13 bases, V lost 0 bases, and 7 bases had no gene match. There are 15 residues in the CDR3. Germline V CDR1 and CDR2: MNHNY, SVGAGI (reference sequence). The CDR3 nucleotides are TGTGCCAGCAGTTACTCTCGGGACAGGGATGCGCCCCTCCACTTT. Its protein is CASSYSRDRDAPLHF.

This clone was seen only once. The chain joins TRBV10-3 to TRBJ2-7, with TRBD2 identical over 10 bases. Germline CDR1 is ENHRY and CDR2 is SYGVKD. The V and J ends lost 4 bases and 0 bases, in that order; junction bases with no gene match: 6. The CDR3 runs to 16 residues. This chain's CDR3 is CAISVASGGSSYEQYF. CDR3 nucleotide sequence: TGTGCCATCAGTGTGGCTAGCGGGGGCTCCTCCTACGAGCAGTACTTC.

V and J are TRBV7-2 and TRBJ2-7; 8 nucleotides match TRBD2. This CDR3 region has 15 residues. Germline V lookup: CDR1 SGHTA, CDR2 FQGNSA. J gave up 3 bases and V 5 bases, and 9 bases lay outside the gene matches. CDR3 amino acids: CASSVIAGLNYEQYF. CDR3 bases: TGTGCCAGCAGCGTAATAGCGGGGTTAAACTACGAGCAGTACTTC.

J is TRBJ2-7 and V is TRBV19; the D gene is possibly TRBD1 (5 bases). Looked up from germline, CDR1 is LNHDA and CDR2 is SQIVND (reference sequence). V lost 2 bases, J lost 0 bases, and 14 bases lay in between. The CDR3 contains 16 residues. The DNA for the CDR3 is TGTGCCAGTAGTATAAGGGCGTCGGACACCTCCTACGAGCAGTACTTC. This encodes CASSIRASDTSYEQYF.

The chain recombines TRBV11-2 with TRBJ2-7; 12 nucleotides agree with TRBD2. This CDR3 is built from 15 residues. The trim removed 5 bases at V and 2 bases at J, leaving 4 bases unmatched. Germline lookup yields CDR1 SGHAT and CDR2 FQNNGV. As DNA, the CDR3 is TGTGCCAGCAGCACATGGACTAGCGGGGCCTACGAGCAGTACTTC. Its protein is CASSTWTSGAYEQYF.

This clone showed up just once. The CDR3 DNA follows: TGTGCCAGCATGGTTTACCCCAGGGAGACCCAGTACTTC. It codes for CASMVYPRETQYF. The J gene is TRBJ2-5, the V gene TRBV2; no firm D call. The CDR3 spans 13 residues. V lost 7 bases and J 5 bases, leaving 14 bases between the germline ends. Per germline, CDR1 SNHLY and CDR2 FYNNEI.

The rearrangement joins TRBV6-5 to TRBJ1-5, with 8 bases fitting TRBD1. In germline, CDR1 is MNHEY, CDR2 SVGAGI. The CDR3 is 14 amino acids. The V and J ends lost 5 bases and 4 bases, in that order; junction bases with no gene match: 4. The CDR3 here is CASSTRTGNQPQHF. The CDR3 DNA follows: TGTGCCAGCAGTACTCGGACAGGGAATCAGCCCCAGCATTTT.

The chain is built from TRBV7-9 and TRBJ2-3; 8 nucleotides match TRBD2. J gave up 5 bases and V 4 bases, and 8 bases lay outside the gene matches. The CDR3 has 15 amino acids. Germline CDR1 reads SEHNR; CDR2 reads FQNEAQ (reference sequence). Written as DNA, the CDR3 is TGTGCCAGCAGCTATCAAGCGGGGGCCAGAGATACGCAGTATTTT. Amino acid sequence: CASSYQAGARDTQYF.

In regard to this clone: Because the CDR3 is missing its conserved closing phenylalanine or tryptophan, this is likely a read error. It is unclear where the CDR3 begins or ends on the DNA, so no DNA is shown, and the CDR3 is as TCRdb lists it. V and J are TRBV29-1 and TRBJ2-3; TRBD2, the table's D call, lacks a check against the DNA. Inclusive of both ends, the CDR3 amounts to 15 amino acids. The germline V gene encodes CDR1 SQVTM and CDR2 ANQGSEA. The chain's CDR3 is CSVLGASLSSAISVV.

The chain recombines TRBV25-1 with TRBJ1-1, with D hard to call. V lost 1 base and J lost 3, with 9 bases in between. CDR3 length: 14 residues. In germline, CDR1 is MGHDK, CDR2 SYGVNS. CDR3 sequence reads: CASSESGSYTEAFF. The CDR3 region has the DNA TGTGCCAGCAGTGAATCGGGCAGTTACACTGAAGCTTTCTTT. Full variable domain (missing parts from reference TRBV25-1 and TRBJ1-1): EADIYQTPRYLVIGTGKKITLECSQTMGHDKMYWYQQDPGMELHLIHYSYGVNSTEKGDLSSESTVSRIRTEHFPLTLESARPSHTSQYLCASSESGSYTEAFFGQGTRLTVV.

The J gene is TRBJ2-2, the V gene TRBV25-1, with no clear D. The CDR3 has 15 amino acids. The V and J ends lost 2 bases and 5 bases respectively, with 12 bases between them. Per the germline V gene, CDR1 is MGHDK and CDR2 is SYGVNS. The CDR3 nucleotides are TGTGCCAGCAGTGAAACTCCTCCTGGGACCGGGGAGCTGTTTTTT. Translation gives CASSETPPGTGELFF.

The chain recombines TRBV10-3 with TRBJ1-4, with 8 nucleotides matching TRBD1. Losses at the gene ends were 3 bases for V and 5 bases for J; bases not matched to a gene: 2. In germline, CDR1 is ENHRY, CDR2 SYGVKD. The CDR3 is 14 amino acids. CDR3: CAISDGTGNEKLFF. The CDR3 coding sequence is TGTGCCATCAGTGATGGGACAGGAAATGAAAAACTGTTTTTT.

V and J are TRBV19 and TRBJ2-3; D uncertain. V was shortened by 6 bases and J by 4 bases, with 14 bases between the two germline ends. This CDR3 contains 14 residues. Germline-derived CDR1 and CDR2 are LNHDA and SQIVND (reference sequence). Here the CDR3 DNA reads TGTGCCAGTAGAACTTACACACGGCCAGATACGCAGTATTTT. Its translation: CASRTYTRPDTQYF.

The chain combines TRBV5-4 with TRBJ2-1; D gene uncertain. V was clipped by 0 bases and J by 3 bases, with 7 bases between them. Per germline, CDR1 SGHNT and CDR2 YYREEE (reference sequence). CDR3 length: 14 residues. The CDR3 bases are TGTGCCAGCAGCTTGGGTAGGAACTACAATGAGCAGTTCTTC. Its translation: CASSLGRNYNEQFF.

This clone occurred a few times. The CDR3 sequence is CASSQPITDRGHNYGYTF. CDR3 DNA sequence: TGCGCCAGCAGCCAACCAATAACCGACAGGGGACATAACTATGGCTACACCTTC. V usage is TRBV4-1 and J usage is TRBJ1-2; 8 bases match TRBD1. The V and J ends lost 2 bases and 1 base, in that order; junction bases with no gene match: 12. CDR1 is MGHRA and CDR2 is YSYEKL in the germline V gene. The CDR3 sequence is 18 residues long.

The V call is TRBV4-1, the J call TRBJ2-7, with 8 bases matching TRBD1. The CDR3 has 16 residues. V shed 1 base and J 2 bases; nucleotides not matched to a gene: 7. CDR1 and CDR2 (germline): MGHRA, YSYEKL. The CDR3 DNA reads as TGCGCCAGCAGCCAAGTAGGTGGACAGGGACCCTACGAGCAGTACTTC. Its translation is CASSQVGGQGPYEQYF.

V gene TRBV6-4 combines with J gene TRBJ1-5, with D perhaps matching TRBD1 (5 bases). V lost 2 bases, J lost 6 bases, and 11 bases lay in between. Germline-derived CDR1 and CDR2 are MRHNA and SNTAGT. The CDR3 contains 14 residues. CDR3 sequence: CASSDPGQAQPQHF. CDR3 nucleotides: TGTGCCAGCAGTGACCCAGGGCAGGCTCAGCCCCAGCATTTT.

The chain combines TRBV5-1 with TRBJ2-7; tentatively, D is TRBD1 (5 bases). With 2 bases removed from V and 6 bases from J, the gap between germline ends came to 9 bases. The CDR3 has 12 residues. CDR1 SGHRS and CDR2 YFSETQ come from the germline V gene. The CDR3 here is CASSFTGSEQYF. CDR3 in DNA: TGCGCCAGCAGCTTCACAGGCTCCGAGCAGTACTTC.

The chain joins TRBV27 to TRBJ2-5; 7 bases fit TRBD1. The CDR3 runs to 13 residues. Germline loops: CDR1 MNHEY, CDR2 SMNVEV (reference sequence). J was trimmed by 2 bases and V by 3 bases; bases with no gene match: 0. The CDR3 DNA follows: TGTGCCAGCAGTTTCAGGGGGCAAGAGACCCAGTACTTC. It translates to CASSFRGQETQYF.

The chain links TRBV5-4 to TRBJ1-2; no reliable D call. Per germline, CDR1 SGHNT and CDR2 YYREEE (reference sequence). This CDR3 is 14 amino acids long. V lost 2 bases, J lost 4 bases, and 12 bases lay in between. CDR3 sequence: CASSLEGIRYGYTF. The CDR3 nucleotides read TGTGCCAGCAGCTTAGAGGGCATCCGCTATGGCTACACCTTC.

The chain recombines TRBV2 with TRBJ2-5; TRBD2 matches at 12 bases. Per the germline V gene, CDR1 is SNHLY and CDR2 is FYNNEI. Trimming took 5 bases from V and 1 from J; bases not matched to a gene: 5. The CDR3 extends over 16 amino acids. CDR3 in DNA: TGTGCCAGCAGTCAAGGACTAGCGGGGACCCAAGAGACCCAGTACTTC. This translates into CASSQGLAGTQETQYF.

This chain links TRBV14 with TRBJ2-1; 14 bases line up with TRBD2. In germline, CDR1 is SGHDN, CDR2 FVKESK. This CDR3 spans 16 amino acids. Trimming at V came to 2 bases and at J to 8 bases, leaving 5 bases not matched to a gene. The CDR3 DNA reads as TGTGCCAGCAGCCAAAGGACTAGCGGGGGGTTTTATGAGCAGTTCTTC. This encodes CASSQRTSGGFYEQFF.

The rearrangement links TRBV5-1 to TRBJ1-2; 11 bases line up with TRBD1. This CDR3 has 16 residues. Germline-derived CDR1 and CDR2 are SGHRS and YFSETQ. The V gene end was trimmed by 4 bases and the J gene end by 2 bases; junction bases not matched to a gene: 7. CDR3 bases: TGCGCCAGCAGCCTGGGGGACAGGGGGTTAAACTATGGCTACACCTTC. Encoded protein: CASSLGDRGLNYGYTF.

The chain joins TRBV19 to TRBJ2-2; no definite D call. The CDR3 covers 13 residues. Trimming cost V 3 bases and J 6 bases, with 8 bases left between them. Germline-derived CDR1 and CDR2 are LNHDA and SQIVND (reference sequence). CDR3 amino acids: CASSILGAGELFF. The CDR3 bases are TGTGCCAGTAGTATTCTAGGAGCCGGGGAGCTGTTTTTT.

The rearrangement uses TRBV27 and TRBJ1-4; tentative D call: TRBD1 (6 bases). Per the germline V gene, CDR1 is MNHEY and CDR2 is SMNVEV (reference sequence). This CDR3 contains 13 residues. Trimming shortened V by 4 bases and J by 10 bases, and 13 bases separated the two germline ends. For the CDR3, the DNA is TGTGCCAGCAGTTGGGGGGCTCGGGGAAAACTGTTTTTT. It specifies CASSWGARGKLFF. Combining the CDR3 with reference TRBV27 and TRBJ1-4 gives the whole variable domain EAQVTQNPRYLITVTGKKLTVTCSQNMNHEYMSWYRQDPGLGLRQIYYSMNVEVTDKGDVPEGYKVSRKEKRNFPLILESPSPNQTSLYFCASSWGARGKLFFGSGTQLSVL.

This chain uses TRBV4-1 with TRBJ2-1; D gene uncertain. The germline V gene has CDR1 MGHRA and CDR2 YSYEKL. The ends were cut back, 1 base at V and 5 bases at J, with 21 bases in the middle. CDR3 length equals 18 residues. The CDR3 DNA follows: TGCGCCAGCAGCCAAGGACGGATGAGTGTCGGACCAAACAATGAGCAGTTCTTC. It yields the protein CASSQGRMSVGPNNEQFF.